One and the same sample provided the 5 T cell receptor beta chains below, sequenced in a study of CD8 T cells in ankylosing spondylitis listed by TCRdb under 2017. Libraries were constructed by 5' RACE. The instrument given in TCRdb is Illumina HiSeq 2500. TCRdb reworked the public reads: Q25 trimming with fastp, MiXCR clone assembly, productive beta chains retained. Entries that share a CDR3 protein sequence are merged under the most common genes and DNA. This sample holds roughly 180,000 distinct CDR3 sequences; roughly 11% were observed only once. Together, the top ten hold 25% to 35% of the sample. The sequenced sample consisted of blood, either unsorted or a sorted T cell fraction (not recorded which). Source of these receptors: a male donor with ankylosing spondylitis or in good health (not recorded which).

The chain has TRBV5-1 and TRBJ1-6; 7 bases line up with TRBD1. V lost 4 bases, J lost 8 bases, and 9 bases stayed unmatched. The CDR3 loop spans 15 amino acids. Germline CDR1 and CDR2: SGHRS and YFSETQ. Written as DNA, the CDR3 is TGCGCCAGCAGCCTGAAGACAGGGAGGCATTCACCCCTCCACTTT. This sequence encodes CASSLKTGRHSPLHF. Variable domain in full (rest from reference TRBV5-1 and TRBJ1-6): KAGVTQTPRYLIKTRGQQVTLSCSPISGHRSVSWYQQTPGQGLQFLFEYFSETQRNKGNFPGRFSGRQFSNSRSEMNVSTLELGDSALYLCASSLKTGRHSPLHFGNGTRLTVT.

This clonotype was picked up many times. The rearrangement uses TRBV5-1 and TRBJ1-2, with D uncertain. Trimming shortened V by 0 bases and J by 10 bases, and 16 bases separated the two germline ends. The CDR3 runs 14 residues. Germline values: CDR1 SGHRS, CDR2 YFSETQ. Here the CDR3 reads CASSLAGQPSSYTF. CDR3 nucleotides: TGCGCCAGCAGCTTGGCCGGTCAGCCTTCGTCCTACACCTTC.

This clonotype occurred many times. The V gene is TRBV12-3 or TRBV12-4, the J gene TRBJ2-1; 8 nucleotides align to TRBD1. The CDR3 has 15 residues. V shed 5 bases, J shed 4 bases, and the junction held 7 bases outside the gene matches. For the CDR3, the DNA is TGTGCCAGCAGTCTTCAGGGGGCTGGGTACAATGAGCAGTTCTTC. It is translated as CASSLQGAGYNEQFF.

The chain uses TRBV9 and TRBJ1-3; tentatively, D is TRBD1 (6 bases). The CDR3 is 16 residues long. Trimming cost V 0 bases and J 1 base, with 11 bases left between them. The germline V gene encodes CDR1 SGDLS and CDR2 YYNGEE. This CDR3 reads CASSVGGGSSGNTIYF. Here the CDR3 DNA reads TGTGCCAGCAGCGTAGGAGGGGGATCGTCTGGAAACACCATATATTTT.

The V gene is TRBV4-3, the J gene TRBJ1-5, with D perhaps matching TRBD1 (6 bases). Trimming left V 1 base short and J 0 bases short, with 19 bases between. The CDR3 length is 19 residues. Germline V lookup: CDR1 LGHNA, CDR2 YSLEER. As DNA, the CDR3 is TGCGCCAGCAGCCAAGTAGGGGGGTGCCAGGTCGATAGCAATCAGCCCCAGCATTTT. Its translation: CASSQVGGCQVDSNQPQHF.